This T cell receptor beta chain is drawn from a study of blood T cell repertoires in COVID-19. Overall study context: The samples span acute and convalescent COVID-19 from the United States, Italy and Spain. From T cells, B-cell-depleted T cells, or PBMCs came the material, which was cDNA or gDNA.

Original data processing: Quantification of nucleated cells was approximated via reference gene primer amplification. The assay was immunoSEQ multiplex PCR, and TCRdb's table has in-frame clones only and misses some. For V, J and clone size, that table is used; D and trimming come from the DNA. In the table there are hundreds of thousands of clones, about 91% of which are singletons. The CDR3 is made up of 16 amino acids. V trimming: 5 bases; J trimming: 0 bases; junction bases outside the gene matches: 3. Germline CDR1 SEHNR, CDR2 FQNEAQ (reference sequence). The TCR was taken from a woman aged 25 to 39 who had recovered from COVID-19. The sequenced material came from peripheral blood. The rearrangement joins TRBV7-9 to TRBJ1-4, with TRBD1 matching 10 bases. The chain's CDR3 is CASSIGQGATNEKLFF. In nucleotides, the CDR3 is TGTGCCAGCAGCATCGGACAGGGGGCAACTAATGAAAAACTGTTTTTT.